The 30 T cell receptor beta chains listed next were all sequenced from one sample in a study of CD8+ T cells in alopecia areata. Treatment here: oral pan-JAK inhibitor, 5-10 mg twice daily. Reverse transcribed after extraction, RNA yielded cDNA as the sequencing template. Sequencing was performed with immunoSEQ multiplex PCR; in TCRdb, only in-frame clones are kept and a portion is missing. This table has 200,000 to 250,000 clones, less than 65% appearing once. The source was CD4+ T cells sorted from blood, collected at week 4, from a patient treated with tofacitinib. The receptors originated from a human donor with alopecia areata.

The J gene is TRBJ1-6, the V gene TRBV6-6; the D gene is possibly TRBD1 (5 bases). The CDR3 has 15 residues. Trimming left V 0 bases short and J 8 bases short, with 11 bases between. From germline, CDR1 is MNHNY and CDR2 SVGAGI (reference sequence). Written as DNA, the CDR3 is TGTGCCAGCAGTTACTCGGCAGGGAAGCATTCACCCCTCCACTTT. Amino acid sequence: CASSYSAGKHSPLHF.

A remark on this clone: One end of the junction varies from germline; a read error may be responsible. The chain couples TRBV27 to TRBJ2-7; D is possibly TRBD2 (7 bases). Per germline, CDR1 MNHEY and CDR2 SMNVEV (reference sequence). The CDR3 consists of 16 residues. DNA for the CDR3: TGTGCCAGCAGTTTCAATTCTCGGGGGGCCCTCTACGAACAGTACTTC. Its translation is CASSFNSRGALYEQYF.

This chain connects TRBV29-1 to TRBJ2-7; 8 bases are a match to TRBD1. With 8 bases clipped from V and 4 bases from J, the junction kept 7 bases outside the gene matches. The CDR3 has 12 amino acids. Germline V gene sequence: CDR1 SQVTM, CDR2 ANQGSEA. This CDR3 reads CSTRQGTYEQYF. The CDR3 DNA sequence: TGCAGCACTAGACAGGGGACGTACGAGCAGTACTTC.

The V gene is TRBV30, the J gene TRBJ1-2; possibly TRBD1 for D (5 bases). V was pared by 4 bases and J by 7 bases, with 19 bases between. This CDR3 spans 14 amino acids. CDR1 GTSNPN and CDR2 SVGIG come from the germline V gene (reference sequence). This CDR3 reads CAWNQPGGRGGYTF. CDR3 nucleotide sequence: TGTGCCTGGAATCAACCGGGGGGACGAGGTGGCTACACCTTC.

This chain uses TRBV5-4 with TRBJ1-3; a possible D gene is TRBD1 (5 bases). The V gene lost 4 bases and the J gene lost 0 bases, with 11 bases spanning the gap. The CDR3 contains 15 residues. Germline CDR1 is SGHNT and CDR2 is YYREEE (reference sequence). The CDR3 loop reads CASSTDSYSGNTIYF. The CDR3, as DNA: TGTGCCAGCAGCACCGACAGCTACTCTGGAAACACCATATATTTT.

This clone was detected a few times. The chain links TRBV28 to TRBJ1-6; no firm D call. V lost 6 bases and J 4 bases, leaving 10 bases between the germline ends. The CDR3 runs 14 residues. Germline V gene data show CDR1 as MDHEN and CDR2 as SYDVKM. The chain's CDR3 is CASRETSYNSPLHF. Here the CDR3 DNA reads TGTGCCAGCAGGGAGACAAGTTATAATTCACCCCTCCACTTT.

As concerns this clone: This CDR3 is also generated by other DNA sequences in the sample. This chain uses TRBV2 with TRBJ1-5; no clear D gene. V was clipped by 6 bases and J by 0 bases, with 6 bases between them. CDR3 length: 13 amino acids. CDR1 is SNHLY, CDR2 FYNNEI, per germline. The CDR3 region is CASRRDSNQPQHF. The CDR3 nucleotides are TGTGCCAGCAGAAGGGATAGCAATCAGCCCCAGCATTTT.

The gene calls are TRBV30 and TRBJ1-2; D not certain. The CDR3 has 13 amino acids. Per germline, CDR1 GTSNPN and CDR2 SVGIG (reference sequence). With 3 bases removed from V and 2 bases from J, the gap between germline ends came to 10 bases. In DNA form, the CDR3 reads TGTGCCTGGAGCCCAGGCACGAACTATGGCTACACCTTC. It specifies CAWSPGTNYGYTF.

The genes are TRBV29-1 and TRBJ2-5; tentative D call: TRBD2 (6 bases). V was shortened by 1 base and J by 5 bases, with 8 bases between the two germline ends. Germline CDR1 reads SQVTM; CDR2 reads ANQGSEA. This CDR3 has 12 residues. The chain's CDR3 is CSVEASGETQYF. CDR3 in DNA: TGCAGCGTTGAAGCCAGCGGGGAGACCCAGTACTTC.

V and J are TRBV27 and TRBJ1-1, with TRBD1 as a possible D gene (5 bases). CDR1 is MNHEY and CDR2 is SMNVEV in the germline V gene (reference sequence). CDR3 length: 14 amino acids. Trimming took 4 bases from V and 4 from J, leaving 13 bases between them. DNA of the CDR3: TGTGCCAGCAGTTGGGGCCCTGGTTCCACTGAAGCTTTCTTT. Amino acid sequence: CASSWGPGSTEAFF.

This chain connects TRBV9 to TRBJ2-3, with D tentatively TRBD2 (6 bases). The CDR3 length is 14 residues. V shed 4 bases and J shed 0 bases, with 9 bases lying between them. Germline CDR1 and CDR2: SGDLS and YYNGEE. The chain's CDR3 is CASSLRDSTDTQYF. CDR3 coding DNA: TGTGCCAGCAGCTTGCGGGACAGCACAGATACGCAGTATTTT.

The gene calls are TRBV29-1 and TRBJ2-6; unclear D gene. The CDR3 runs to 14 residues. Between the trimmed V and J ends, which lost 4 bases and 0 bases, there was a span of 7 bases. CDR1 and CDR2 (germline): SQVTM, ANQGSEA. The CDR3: CSVATRSGANVLTF. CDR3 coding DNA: TGCAGCGTTGCGACTCGCTCTGGGGCCAACGTCCTGACTTTC. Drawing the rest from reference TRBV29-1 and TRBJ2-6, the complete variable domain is SAVISQKPSRDICQRGTSLTIQCQVDSQVTMMFWYRQQPGQSLTLIATANQGSEATYESGFVIDKFPISRPNLTFSTLTVSNMSPEDSSIYLCSVATRSGANVLTFGAGSRLTVL.

CDR3 nucleotide sequence: TGTGCCAGCAGCGTAGCAGGGGAAAACTATGGCTACACCTTC. Protein product: CASSVAGENYGYTF. This chain connects TRBV9 to TRBJ1-2, with a weak D call TRBD1 (6 bases). Germline CDR1 SGDLS, CDR2 YYNGEE. CDR3 length: 14 amino acids. The ends were cut back, 0 bases at V and 2 bases at J, with 8 bases in the middle. Drawing the rest from reference TRBV9 and TRBJ1-2, the complete variable domain is DSGVTQTPKHLITATGQRVTLRCSPRSGDLSVYWYQQSLDQGLQFLIQYYNGEERAKGNILERFSAQQFPDLHSELNLSSLELGDSALYFCASSVAGENYGYTFGSGTRLTVV.

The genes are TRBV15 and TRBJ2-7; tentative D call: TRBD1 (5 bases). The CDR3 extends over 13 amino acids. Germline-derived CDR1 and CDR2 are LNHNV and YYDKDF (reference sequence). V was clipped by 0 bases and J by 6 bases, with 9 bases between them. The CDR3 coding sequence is TGTGCCACCAGCAGAGAAGTCCAGGGCGAGCAGTACTTC. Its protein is CATSREVQGEQYF.

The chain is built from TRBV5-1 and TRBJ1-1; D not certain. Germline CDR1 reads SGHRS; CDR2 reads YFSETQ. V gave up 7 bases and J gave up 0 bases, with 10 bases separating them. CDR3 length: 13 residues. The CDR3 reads CASGRTVNTEAFF. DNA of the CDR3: TGCGCCAGCGGCCGGACTGTGAACACTGAAGCTTTCTTT. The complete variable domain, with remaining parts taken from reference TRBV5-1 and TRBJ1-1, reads KAGVTQTPRYLIKTRGQQVTLSCSPISGHRSVSWYQQTPGQGLQFLFEYFSETQRNKGNFPGRFSGRQFSNSRSEMNVSTLELGDSALYLCASGRTVNTEAFFGQGTRLTVV.

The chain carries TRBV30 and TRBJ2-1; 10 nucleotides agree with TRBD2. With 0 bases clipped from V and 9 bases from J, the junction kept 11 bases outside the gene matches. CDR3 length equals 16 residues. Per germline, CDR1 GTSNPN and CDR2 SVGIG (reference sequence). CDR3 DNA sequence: TGTGCCTGGAGTGTAACTAGCGGGGCCCTAGGGATTGAGCAGTTCTTC. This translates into CAWSVTSGALGIEQFF.

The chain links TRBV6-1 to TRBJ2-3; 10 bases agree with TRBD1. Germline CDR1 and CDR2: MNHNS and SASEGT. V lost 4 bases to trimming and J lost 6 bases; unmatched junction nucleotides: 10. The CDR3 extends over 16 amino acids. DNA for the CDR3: TGTGCCAGCAGTGTTACAGTGACAGGGGGCAGCGATACGCAGTATTTT. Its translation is CASSVTVTGGSDTQYF.

The CDR3 sequence: CASGLQGIGGYTF. CDR3 bases: TGTGCTAGTGGTTTACAGGGGATTGGAGGCTACACCTTC. This sequence joins TRBV12-5 and TRBJ1-2; 7 nucleotides agree with TRBD1. There are 13 residues in the CDR3. The junction had 6 bases not matched to a gene; V was cut back by 3 bases and J by 8 bases. In germline, CDR1 is LGHNT, CDR2 FRNRAP.

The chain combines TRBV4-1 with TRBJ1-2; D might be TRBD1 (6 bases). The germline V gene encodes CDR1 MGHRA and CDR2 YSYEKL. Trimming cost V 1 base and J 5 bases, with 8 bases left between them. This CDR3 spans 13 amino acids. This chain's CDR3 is CASSQGGGYGYTF. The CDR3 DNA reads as TGCGCCAGCAGCCAAGGAGGGGGTTATGGCTACACCTTC.

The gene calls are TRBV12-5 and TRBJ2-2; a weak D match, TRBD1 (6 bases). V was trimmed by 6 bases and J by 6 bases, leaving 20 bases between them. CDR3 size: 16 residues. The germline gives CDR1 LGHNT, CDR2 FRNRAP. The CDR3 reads CASGRGRDTLPGELFF. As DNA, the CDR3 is TGTGCTAGTGGCCGCGGCCGGGACACGCTGCCCGGGGAGCTGTTTTTT.

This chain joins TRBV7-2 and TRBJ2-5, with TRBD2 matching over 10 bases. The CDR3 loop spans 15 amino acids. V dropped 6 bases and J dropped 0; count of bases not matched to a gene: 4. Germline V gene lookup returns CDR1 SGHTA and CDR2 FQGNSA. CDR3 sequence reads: CASSSGLAYQETQYF. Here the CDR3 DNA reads TGTGCCAGCAGTTCGGGACTAGCGTACCAAGAGACCCAGTACTTC.

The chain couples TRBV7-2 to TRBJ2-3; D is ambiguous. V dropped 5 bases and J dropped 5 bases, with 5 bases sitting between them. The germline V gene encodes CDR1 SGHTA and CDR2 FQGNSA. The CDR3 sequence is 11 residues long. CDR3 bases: TGTGCCAGCAGCATCCTAGATACGCAGTATTTT. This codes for CASSILDTQYF.

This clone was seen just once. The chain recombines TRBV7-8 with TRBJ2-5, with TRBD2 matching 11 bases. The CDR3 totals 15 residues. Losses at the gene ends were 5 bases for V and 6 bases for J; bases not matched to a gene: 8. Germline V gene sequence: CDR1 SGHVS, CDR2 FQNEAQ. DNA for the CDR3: TGTGCCAGCAGCCGAGGACTAGCGGGCTCCCAGACCCAGTACTTC. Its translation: CASSRGLAGSQTQYF.

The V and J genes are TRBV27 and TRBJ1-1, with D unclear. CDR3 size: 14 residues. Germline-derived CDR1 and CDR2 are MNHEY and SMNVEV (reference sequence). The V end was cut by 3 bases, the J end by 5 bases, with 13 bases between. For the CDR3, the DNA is TGTGCCAGCAGTTTCGCAGAGTTAAGGACTGAAGCTTTCTTT. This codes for CASSFAELRTEAFF.

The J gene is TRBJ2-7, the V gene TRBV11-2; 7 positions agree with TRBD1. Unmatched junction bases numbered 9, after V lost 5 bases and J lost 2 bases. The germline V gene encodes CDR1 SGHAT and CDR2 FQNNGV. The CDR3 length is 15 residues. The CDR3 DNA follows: TGTGCCAGCAGCATAAGGGGGCGACGGGCCTACGAGCAGTACTTC. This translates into CASSIRGRRAYEQYF.

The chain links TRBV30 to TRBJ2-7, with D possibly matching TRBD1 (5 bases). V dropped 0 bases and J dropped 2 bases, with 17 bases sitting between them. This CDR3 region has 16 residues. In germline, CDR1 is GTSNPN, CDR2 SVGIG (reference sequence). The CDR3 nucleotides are TGTGCCTGGAGTGTCGTCAGCACAGGAATAACCTACGAGCAGTACTTC. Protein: CAWSVVSTGITYEQYF.

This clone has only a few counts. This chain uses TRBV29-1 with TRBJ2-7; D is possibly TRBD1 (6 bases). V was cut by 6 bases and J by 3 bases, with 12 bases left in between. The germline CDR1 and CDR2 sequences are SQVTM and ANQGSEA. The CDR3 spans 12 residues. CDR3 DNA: TGCAGCGTAGACGAACAGGGCTACGAGCAGTACTTC. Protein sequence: CSVDEQGYEQYF.

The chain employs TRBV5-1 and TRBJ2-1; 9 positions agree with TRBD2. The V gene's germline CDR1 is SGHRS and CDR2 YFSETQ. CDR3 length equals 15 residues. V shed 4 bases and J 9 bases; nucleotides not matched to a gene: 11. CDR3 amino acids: CASSPGGTSYGEQFF. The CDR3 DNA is TGCGCCAGCAGCCCCGGGGGGACTAGCTACGGTGAGCAGTTCTTC.

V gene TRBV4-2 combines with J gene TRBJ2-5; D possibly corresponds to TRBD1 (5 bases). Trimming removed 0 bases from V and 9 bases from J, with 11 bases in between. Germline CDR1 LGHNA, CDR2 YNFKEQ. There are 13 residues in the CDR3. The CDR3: CASSQDQGVAQYF. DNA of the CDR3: TGTGCCAGCAGCCAAGATCAGGGTGTGGCCCAGTACTTC.

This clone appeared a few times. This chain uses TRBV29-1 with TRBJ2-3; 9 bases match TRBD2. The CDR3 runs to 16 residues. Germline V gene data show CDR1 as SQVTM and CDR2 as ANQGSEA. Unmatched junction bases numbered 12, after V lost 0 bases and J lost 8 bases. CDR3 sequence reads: CSVEDPSGGPERTQYF. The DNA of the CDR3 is TGCAGCGTTGAAGATCCGAGCGGGGGGCCCGAGCGTACGCAGTATTTT.